This TCR beta chain was recorded in a study of blood T cells in healthy people across ages. In germline, CDR1 is SNHLY, CDR2 FYNNEI. V was cut by 3 bases and J by 4 bases, with 10 bases left in between. The CDR3 totals 13 residues. Then a second PCR, running roughly 7 to 11 cycles, was carried out with a sample-barcoded 5' primer and a J-beta primer mix. Via MiXCR, TCRdb re-called the 5' RACE reads, giving one row per CDR3 protein. The sample lists 800,000 to 950,000 distinct CDR3 sequences; 29% were seen once. The same specimen was also included in a second study, on T cells of mothers and their children.

The chain carries TRBV2 and TRBJ2-7; no firm D call. The receptor's source is a middle-aged woman in good health. Specimen: blood. CDR3 residues: CASSEGLGYEQYF. For the CDR3, the DNA is TGTGCCAGCAGTGAGGGCTTAGGTTACGAGCAGTACTTC.